The 26 T cell receptor beta chains reported below all come from one sample, sequenced in a study of cytomegalovirus exposure and HLA in healthy donors. Primers for the PCR totalled 60 Vbeta and 13 Jbeta. Sequencing was performed with immunoSEQ multiplex PCR; in TCRdb, only in-frame clones are kept and a portion is missing. This sample's table has about 64,000 clones. Specimen: PBMCs. The receptor source for this set is a woman aged 18-30 years in good health and CMV-seronegative.

The CDR3 loop reads CASSYTDNNQPQHF. DNA of the CDR3: TGTGCCAGCAGTTACACGGACAACAATCAGCCCCAGCATTTT. The chain recombines TRBV6-5 with TRBJ1-5; tentative D call: TRBD1 (5 bases). The CDR3 covers 14 residues. Germline CDR1 and CDR2: MNHEY and SVGAGI. Trimming took off 2 bases at V and 3 bases at J, with 8 bases between the two ends.

The CDR3 sequence: CASSTGGHEQYF. The CDR3 region has the DNA TGTGCCAGCAGCACCGGGGGTCACGAGCAGTACTTC. V and J are TRBV6-6 and TRBJ2-7; D is perhaps TRBD2 (6 bases). CDR1 is MNHNY and CDR2 is SVGAGI in the germline V gene (reference sequence). The CDR3 extends over 12 amino acids. The V end lost 6 bases, the J end lost 5 bases, and 11 bases lay between the germline ends.

The chain employs TRBV7-3 and TRBJ2-6; D gene unclear. The CDR3 is 14 residues long. Germline V gene data show CDR1 as SGHTA and CDR2 as FQGTGA. V lost 5 bases and J lost 3, with 8 bases in between. CDR3 in amino acids: CASSPLFGANVLTF. CDR3 DNA: TGTGCCAGCAGCCCTTTGTTTGGGGCCAACGTCCTGACTTTC. The whole variable domain, filled in from reference TRBV7-3 and TRBJ2-6, reads GAGVSQTPSNKVTEKGKYVELRCDPISGHTALYWYRQSLGQGPEFLIYFQGTGAADDSGLPNDRFFAVRPEGSVSTLKIQRTERGDSAVYLCASSPLFGANVLTFGAGSRLTVL.

This rearrangement joins TRBV27 to TRBJ1-5; TRBD1 matches at 10 bases. Trimming removed 5 bases from V and 4 bases from J; junction bases left unmatched: 2. The V gene's germline CDR1 is MNHEY and CDR2 SMNVEV (reference sequence). The CDR3 is 14 amino acids. The CDR3 protein is CASSPDRGNQPQHF. The CDR3, as DNA: TGTGCCAGCAGTCCGGACAGGGGGAATCAGCCCCAGCATTTT.

The V call is TRBV19, the J call TRBJ1-2; weak D call: TRBD1 (5 bases). CDR1 and CDR2 from the germline V gene are LNHDA and SQIVND (reference sequence). V was trimmed by 6 bases and J by 7 bases, leaving 21 bases between them. This CDR3 comprises 15 residues. CDR3 coding DNA: TGTGCCAGTAGCGGTCAGGGTTTGTACCTTGCTGGCTACACCTTC. Translated, it gives CASSGQGLYLAGYTF.

The chain recombines TRBV4-2 with TRBJ1-3, with TRBD1 matching 8 bases. Unmatched junction bases numbered 6, after V lost 1 base and J lost 4 bases. The CDR3 totals 16 residues. In germline, CDR1 is LGHNA, CDR2 YNFKEQ. The CDR3 here is CASSQGVGQGGNTIYF. CDR3 in DNA: TGTGCCAGCAGCCAAGGGGTAGGACAGGGAGGAAACACCATATATTTT.

The rearrangement uses TRBV30 and TRBJ2-7; 10 nucleotides match TRBD2. The junction had 4 bases not matched to a gene; V was cut back by 0 bases and J by 2 bases. In germline, CDR1 is GTSNPN, CDR2 SVGIG (reference sequence). There are 15 residues in the CDR3. DNA for the CDR3: TGTGCCTGGAGTGTTTGGACTAGCGGCCCCTACGAGCAGTACTTC. As protein: CAWSVWTSGPYEQYF.

This chain connects TRBV4-2 to TRBJ2-7, with 7 bases identical to TRBD2. Germline V gene data show CDR1 as LGHNA and CDR2 as YNFKEQ. The CDR3 runs 14 residues. V trimming: 4 bases; J trimming: 2 bases; junction bases outside the gene matches: 5. The CDR3 DNA reads as TGTGCCAGCAGCCCGGCGGGAGCCCCCTACGAGCAGTACTTC. The encoded protein is CASSPAGAPYEQYF.

The chain joins TRBV4-1 to TRBJ2-2; D is perhaps TRBD2 (6 bases). Per the germline V gene, CDR1 is MGHRA and CDR2 is YSYEKL. V lost 1 base and J lost 5, with 8 bases in between. This CDR3 is built from 14 residues. The CDR3 sequence is CASSQVAGTGELFF. CDR3 DNA: TGCGCCAGCAGCCAAGTTGCGGGGACCGGGGAGCTGTTTTTT.

The rearrangement links TRBV19 to TRBJ2-7; TRBD2 aligns across 7 bases. Germline values: CDR1 LNHDA, CDR2 SQIVND (reference sequence). The CDR3 totals 15 residues. V lost 4 bases to trimming and J lost 1 base; unmatched junction nucleotides: 7. The CDR3 sequence is CASSSGTSASYEQYF. CDR3 sequence (DNA): TGTGCCAGTAGTAGTGGCACTAGCGCTTCCTACGAGCAGTACTTC.

The chain couples TRBV19 to TRBJ1-1, with 8 bases lining up with TRBD1. This CDR3 has 13 amino acids. Trimming took 2 bases from V and 8 from J; bases not matched to a gene: 4. The germline CDR1 and CDR2 sequences are LNHDA and SQIVND (reference sequence). CDR3 coding DNA: TGTGCCAGTAGTATAAGCGGGACAGGAGAAGCTTTCTTT. It translates to CASSISGTGEAFF.

This chain joins TRBV27 and TRBJ2-3; 7 bases line up with TRBD1. CDR1 is MNHEY, CDR2 SMNVEV, per germline (reference sequence). V gave up 3 bases and J gave up 5 bases; unmatched junction bases: 11. The CDR3 contains 16 residues. In DNA, the CDR3 is TGTGCCAGCAGTTTTCGGACAGGTAAAGTGGTAGATACGCAGTATTTT. Amino acid sequence: CASSFRTGKVVDTQYF.

In DNA form, the CDR3 reads TGTGCCAGCACCCAGGAGGCTGGAAACACCATATATTTT. The encoded protein is CASTQEAGNTIYF. V usage is TRBV7-9 and J usage is TRBJ1-3; D is unresolved. The CDR3 totals 13 residues. The germline V gene encodes CDR1 SEHNR and CDR2 FQNEAQ (reference sequence). Trimming took off 7 bases at V and 2 bases at J, with 9 bases between the two ends.

The chain recombines TRBV6-6 with TRBJ1-2, with D possibly being TRBD1 (5 bases). Germline V gene lookup returns CDR1 MNHNY and CDR2 SVGAGI (reference sequence). The CDR3 contains 12 residues. V lost 5 bases, J lost 7 bases, and 11 bases lay in between. CDR3: CASSDRQFGYTF. CDR3 DNA sequence: TGTGCCAGCAGTGACCGACAGTTTGGCTACACCTTC.

The J gene is TRBJ1-4, the V gene TRBV14; 7 nucleotides align to TRBD1. This CDR3 is 15 amino acids long. Looked up from germline, CDR1 is SGHDN and CDR2 is FVKESK. Unmatched junction bases numbered 7, after V lost 1 base and J lost 8 bases. This CDR3 is CASSQGGGLLEKLFF. DNA of the CDR3: TGTGCCAGCAGCCAAGGAGGGGGCCTGCTCGAAAAACTGTTTTTT.

The rearrangement joins TRBV30 to TRBJ2-5; D uncertain. The CDR3 extends over 12 amino acids. Per germline, CDR1 GTSNPN and CDR2 SVGIG (reference sequence). Trimming left V 3 bases short and J 5 bases short, with 10 bases between. The CDR3, as DNA: TGTGCCTGGAGCCAACCCGGGGAGACCCAGTACTTC. Protein: CAWSQPGETQYF.

The chain recombines TRBV23-1 with TRBJ2-1, with TRBD1 identical over 7 bases. TRBV23-1 is identified as an open reading frame with a role that is uncertain. V trimming: 4 bases; J trimming: 8 bases; junction bases outside the gene matches: 8. The CDR3 runs 14 residues. CDR3 sequence (DNA): TGCGCCAGCAGTCTCCTCGGGACAGAGGATGAGCAGTTCTTC. Protein: CASSLLGTEDEQFF.

This chain joins TRBV4-2 and TRBJ2-7, with 7 bases identical to TRBD1. Unmatched junction bases numbered 8, after V lost 4 bases and J lost 2 bases. Germline V CDR1 and CDR2: LGHNA, YNFKEQ. The CDR3 length is 15 residues. For the CDR3, the DNA is TGTGCCAGCAGCCCCCGAAAGGGGACAGCCTACGAGCAGTACTTC. Translation: CASSPRKGTAYEQYF.

The chain combines TRBV5-1 with TRBJ1-1, with TRBD1 as a possible D gene (6 bases). The CDR3 contains 14 residues. Trimming pared 4 bases from V and 0 bases from J, leaving 10 bases between. Germline V gene lookup returns CDR1 SGHRS and CDR2 YFSETQ. The CDR3 spells CASSEGGMNTEAFF. CDR3 nucleotides: TGCGCCAGCAGCGAGGGGGGGATGAACACTGAAGCTTTCTTT. The complete variable domain, with remaining parts taken from reference TRBV5-1 and TRBJ1-1, reads KAGVTQTPRYLIKTRGQQVTLSCSPISGHRSVSWYQQTPGQGLQFLFEYFSETQRNKGNFPGRFSGRQFSNSRSEMNVSTLELGDSALYLCASSEGGMNTEAFFGQGTRLTVV.

V and J are TRBV28 and TRBJ1-2; 7 bases map to TRBD1. This CDR3 spans 14 amino acids. The germline V gene encodes CDR1 MDHEN and CDR2 SYDVKM. Trimming took 6 bases from V and 2 from J; bases not matched to a gene: 6. The CDR3 is CASRPGQLNYGYTF. The CDR3 nucleotides are TGTGCCAGCAGGCCGGGACAGTTAAACTATGGCTACACCTTC.

V gene TRBV7-6 combines with J gene TRBJ1-2; no firm D call. The CDR3 consists of 14 residues. CDR1 is SGHVS and CDR2 is FNYEAQ in the germline V gene. The germline V and J ends were trimmed by 5 bases and 7 bases, with 17 bases remaining between them. The DNA of the CDR3 is TGTGCCAGCAGCCCCTCTTTGGATTCGGGTGGCTACACCTTC. This translates into CASSPSLDSGGYTF.

The genes are TRBV6-1 and TRBJ1-4, with D uncertain. The CDR3 runs to 15 residues. Per germline, CDR1 MNHNS and CDR2 SASEGT. The germline V and J ends were trimmed by 4 bases and 6 bases, with 15 bases remaining between them. The CDR3 spells CASSAHEAGDEKLFF. The CDR3 DNA reads as TGTGCCAGCAGTGCCCATGAGGCGGGTGATGAAAAACTGTTTTTT.

Comment on this clone: This sample also contains other DNA sequences that code for the same CDR3. The chain couples TRBV4-1 to TRBJ1-1; the D gene is possibly TRBD1 (6 bases). The CDR3 has 15 amino acids. Germline values: CDR1 MGHRA, CDR2 YSYEKL. V shed 1 base and J shed 0 bases, with 9 bases lying between them. The CDR3 here is CASSQGTDLNTEAFF. The CDR3 DNA reads as TGCGCCAGCAGCCAAGGGACAGACCTGAACACTGAAGCTTTCTTT.

The rearrangement joins TRBV5-1 to TRBJ2-7; 8 bases align to TRBD1. This CDR3 region has 16 residues. V shed 4 bases and J 3 bases; nucleotides not matched to a gene: 12. CDR1 and CDR2 (germline): SGHRS, YFSETQ. The CDR3 spells CASSRTTGVGVYEQYF. In DNA form, the CDR3 reads TGCGCCAGCAGCCGGACGACAGGGGTAGGCGTCTACGAGCAGTACTTC. The full variable domain, completed using reference TRBV5-1 and TRBJ2-7, is KAGVTQTPRYLIKTRGQQVTLSCSPISGHRSVSWYQQTPGQGLQFLFEYFSETQRNKGNFPGRFSGRQFSNSRSEMNVSTLELGDSALYLCASSRTTGVGVYEQYFGPGTRLTVT.

The chain is built from TRBV4-1 and TRBJ2-7, with 8 bases matching TRBD2. This CDR3 has 15 residues. The trim removed 0 bases at V and 6 bases at J, leaving 7 bases unmatched. Germline V CDR1 and CDR2: MGHRA, YSYEKL. This CDR3 reads CASSQDSGGPLEQYF. The DNA for the CDR3 is TGCGCCAGCAGCCAAGACTCGGGGGGGCCCCTCGAGCAGTACTTC.

V usage is TRBV27 and J usage is TRBJ1-6, with TRBD1 identical over 8 bases. The CDR3 contains 15 residues. Per the germline V gene, CDR1 is MNHEY and CDR2 is SMNVEV (reference sequence). V lost 5 bases to trimming and J lost 7 bases; unmatched junction nucleotides: 7. The CDR3: CASSPLTGGNSPLHF. Here the CDR3 DNA reads TGTGCCAGCAGTCCCCTCACAGGGGGAAATTCACCCCTCCACTTT.